This entry lists 2 T cell receptor beta chains sequenced from one sample in a study of CD8+ T cells in alopecia areata listed by TCRdb under 2018. The library was made by the immunoSEQ multiplex PCR assay. RNA was extracted from all samples and reverse transcribed into cDNA, which served as template for TCR sequencing. Sourced from immuneACCESS, this table was stored by TCRdb with only in-frame sequences that have V and J called. A share of the clones is absent; for the studies checked, an unresolved V gene accounts for under half, and the remainder has no known explanation. In all, the sample holds 130,000 to 150,000 clones, and 45% to 60% of those were seen once. Together, the top ten hold roughly 6.8% of the sample. Sequenced material: CD4+ T cells sorted from blood. All receptors come from a human donor with alopecia areata.

The V gene is TRBV29-1, the J gene TRBJ1-1, with a tentative D call TRBD1 (6 bases). V lost 4 bases and J lost 4, with 13 bases in between. There are 13 residues in the CDR3. In germline, CDR1 is SQVTM, CDR2 ANQGSEA. The CDR3 region has the DNA TGCAGCGTTGGAGGACAGACGTCCACTGAAGCTTTCTTT. It is translated as CSVGGQTSTEAFF.

This clone was observed a single time. The chain has TRBV5-1 and TRBJ2-7, with a possible D match to TRBD1 (8 bases). There are 15 residues in the CDR3. In germline, CDR1 is SGHRS, CDR2 YFSETQ. Trimming cost V 0 bases and J 6 bases, with 16 bases left between them. The CDR3 DNA sequence: TGCGCCAGCAGCTTGGAGCGACAGGGGAGGGCCGAGCAGTACTTC. Amino acids: CASSLERQGRAEQYF.